What follows is one T cell receptor (beta chain) and its context. The data are from a study of T cell changes during pregnancy in multiple sclerosis. Generated by immunoSEQ multiplex PCR, the TCRdb table keeps only in-frame clones and is missing some. The sample holds approximately 97,000 clones, 91% seen once. This CDR3 contains 13 residues. V lost 9 bases to trimming and J lost 1 base, with 11 bases between them. Per germline, CDR1 SNHLY and CDR2 FYNNEI. The gene calls are TRBV2 and TRBJ2-3; D may be TRBD2 (6 bases). The receptor was isolated from a female donor in good health, enrolled as a control in a pregnancy study. The material was peripheral blood, obtained after pregnancy. CDR3 residues: CASGTYGTDTQYF. Here the CDR3 DNA reads TGTGCCAGTGGGACTTATGGCACAGATACGCAGTATTTT. Variable domain in full (rest from reference TRBV2 and TRBJ2-3): EPEVTQTPSHQVTQMGQEVILRCVPISNHLYFYWYRQILGQKVEFLVSFYNNEISEKSEIFDDQFSVERPDGSNFTLKIRSTKLEDSAMYFCASGTYGTDTQYFGPGTRLTVL.